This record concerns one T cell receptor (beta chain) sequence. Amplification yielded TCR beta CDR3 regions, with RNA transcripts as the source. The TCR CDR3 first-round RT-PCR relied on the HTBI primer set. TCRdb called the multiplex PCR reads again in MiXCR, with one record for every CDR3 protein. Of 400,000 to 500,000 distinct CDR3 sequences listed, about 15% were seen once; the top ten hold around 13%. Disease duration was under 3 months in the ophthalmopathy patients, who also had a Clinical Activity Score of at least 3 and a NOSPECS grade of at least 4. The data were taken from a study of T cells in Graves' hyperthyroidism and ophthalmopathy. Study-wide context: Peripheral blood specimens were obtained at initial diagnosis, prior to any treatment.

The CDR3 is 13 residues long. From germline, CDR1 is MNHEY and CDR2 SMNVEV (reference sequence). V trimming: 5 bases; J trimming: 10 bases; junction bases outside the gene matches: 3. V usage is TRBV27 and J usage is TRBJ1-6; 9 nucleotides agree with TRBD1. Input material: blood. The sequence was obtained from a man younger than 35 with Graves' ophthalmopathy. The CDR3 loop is CASSNRGHSPLHF. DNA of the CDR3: TGTGCCAGCAGTAACAGGGGGCACTCACCCCTCCACTTT.